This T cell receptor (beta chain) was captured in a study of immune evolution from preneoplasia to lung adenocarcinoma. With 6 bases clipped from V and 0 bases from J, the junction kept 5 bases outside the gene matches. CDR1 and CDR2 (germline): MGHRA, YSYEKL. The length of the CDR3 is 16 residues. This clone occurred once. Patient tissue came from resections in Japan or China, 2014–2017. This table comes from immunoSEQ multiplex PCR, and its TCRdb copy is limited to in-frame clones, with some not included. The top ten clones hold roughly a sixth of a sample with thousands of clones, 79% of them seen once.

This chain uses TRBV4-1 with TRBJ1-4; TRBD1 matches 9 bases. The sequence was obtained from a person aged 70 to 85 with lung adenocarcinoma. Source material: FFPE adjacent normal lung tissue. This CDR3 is CASRGTGPATNEKLFF. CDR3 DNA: TGCGCCAGCAGGGGGACAGGGCCTGCAACTAATGAAAAACTGTTTTTT.